This T cell receptor beta chain was captured by sequencing in a study of OX40 agonist ivuxolimab in advanced cancers. Trimming removed 7 bases at V and 7 bases at J, with 19 bases between. The germline V gene has CDR1 LNHDA and CDR2 SQIVND (reference sequence). The CDR3 is made up of 15 amino acids. Data came from immunoSEQ multiplex PCR; TCRdb stores just in-frame clones and leaves some out. Of more than 65,000 clones in the sample, more than 70% were seen once. The gene calls are TRBV19 and TRBJ1-4; possible D gene TRBD1, 5 bases. Sequencing used CD4+ or CD8+ T cells sorted from blood, obtained in a trial of the OX40 agonist ivuxolimab. This TCR came from an adult with an advanced solid tumor such as melanoma, head and neck, liver or kidney cancer. The CDR3 loop reads CASMPGGKGSEKLFF. CDR3 in DNA: TGTGCCAGTATGCCCGGGGGAAAGGGTAGTGAAAAACTGTTTTTT.